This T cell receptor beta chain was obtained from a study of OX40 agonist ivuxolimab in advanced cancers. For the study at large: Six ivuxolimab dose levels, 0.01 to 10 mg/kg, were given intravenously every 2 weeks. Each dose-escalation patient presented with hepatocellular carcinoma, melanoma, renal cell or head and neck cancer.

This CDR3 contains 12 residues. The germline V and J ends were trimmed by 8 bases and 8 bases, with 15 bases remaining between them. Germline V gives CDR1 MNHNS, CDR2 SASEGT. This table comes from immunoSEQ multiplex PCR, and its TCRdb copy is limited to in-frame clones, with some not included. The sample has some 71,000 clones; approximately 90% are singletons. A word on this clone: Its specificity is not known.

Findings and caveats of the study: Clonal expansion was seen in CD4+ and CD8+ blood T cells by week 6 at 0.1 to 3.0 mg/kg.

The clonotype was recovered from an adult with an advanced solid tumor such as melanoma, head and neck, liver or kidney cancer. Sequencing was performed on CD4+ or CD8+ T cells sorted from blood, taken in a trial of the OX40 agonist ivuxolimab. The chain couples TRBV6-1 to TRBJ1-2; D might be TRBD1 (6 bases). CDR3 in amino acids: CASERGGKGYTF. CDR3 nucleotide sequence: TGTGCCAGCGAGAGAGGGGGAAAGGGCTACACCTTC.